The 5 T cell receptor beta chains below all came from one sample that was sequenced in a study of shared clonotypes between healthy human individuals. Naive CD8 cells lacked CD45RO, underwent positive selection for CCR7 and left out terminally differentiated effector memory CD45RA+ cells. Method: immunoSEQ multiplex PCR; TCRdb's copy keeps in-frame clones and lacks some. Here the sample spans millions of clones, roughly 91% being singletons. Sequenced sample: naive CD8+ T cells from PBMCs. The receptors here all came from a man younger than 35 in good health. Some clones in this sample may be carry-over from other donors' samples.

V usage is TRBV28 and J usage is TRBJ1-1, with D possibly matching TRBD1 (5 bases). The CDR3 consists of 15 residues. V dropped 8 bases and J dropped 0 bases, with 16 bases sitting between them. The germline V gene encodes CDR1 MDHEN and CDR2 SYDVKM. The CDR3 here is CASGKQGLLNTEAFF. The CDR3 DNA sequence: TGTGCCAGCGGAAAGCAGGGTCTATTGAACACTGAAGCTTTCTTT.

This sequence joins TRBV27 and TRBJ2-1, with 10 bases lining up with TRBD1. The CDR3 length is 14 residues. The V segment lost 11 bases and the J segment 4 bases; nucleotides outside the gene matches: 8. In germline, CDR1 is MNHEY, CDR2 SMNVEV (reference sequence). This CDR3 reads CACHWDRGYNEQFF. CDR3 DNA sequence: TGTGCCTGCCATTGGGACAGGGGATACAATGAGCAGTTCTTC.

The rearrangement uses TRBV21-1 and TRBJ2-3; the listed D gene, TRBD1, was not tested against the DNA. TRBV21-1 is a pseudogene segment. This CDR3 is built from 13 residues. The CDR3 DNA reads as TGTGCCAGCGCTACAGTCATGCAAGATACGCAGTATTTT. This gives the protein CASATVMQDTQYF.

CDR3 loop: CASSESQGGRSGYTF. CDR3 nucleotides: TGTGCCAGCAGTGAATCCCAGGGCGGCCGATCCGGCTACACCTTC. The gene calls are TRBV6-4 and TRBJ1-2, with a possible D match to TRBD1 (5 bases). The CDR3 totals 15 residues. Germline V gene sequence: CDR1 MRHNA, CDR2 SNTAGT. The V gene lost 3 bases and the J gene lost 8 bases, with 19 bases spanning the gap.

This chain's CDR3 is CASSSGTTINQPQHF. CDR3 DNA sequence: TGTGCCAGCAGCTCAGGGACAACTATCAATCAGCCCCAGCATTTT. The gene calls are TRBV7-8 and TRBJ1-5; possibly TRBD1 for D (6 bases). The germline V and J ends were trimmed by 4 bases and 3 bases, with 13 bases remaining between them. Germline CDR1 is SGHVS and CDR2 is FQNEAQ. The CDR3 spans 15 residues. Full variable domain (missing parts from reference TRBV7-8 and TRBJ1-5): GAGVSQSPRYKVAKRGQDVALRCDPISGHVSLFWYQQALGQGPEFLTYFQNEAQLDKSGLPSDRFFAERPEGSVSTLKIQRTQQEDSAVYLCASSSGTTINQPQHFGDGTRLSIL.